This T cell receptor beta chain was documented in a study of regulatory T cells in long-lasting Graves disease. Findings and caveats of the study: Persistent disease favored TRBV28, TRBJ1-2 and TRBJ2-5.

This clonotype was found many times. Its antigen is unidentified. Trimming pared 1 base from V and 2 bases from J, leaving 10 bases between. Germline-derived CDR1 and CDR2 are SGHDT and YYEEEE. The CDR3 sequence is 14 residues long. According to the study, TCR beta libraries were built with iRepertoire HTBI primers and CDR3-region Arm-PCR. TCRdb itself ran the multiplex PCR reads through MiXCR, one entry per CDR3 protein. The sample includes a few hundred thousand distinct CDR3 sequences, roughly 17% of them seen just once. Specified time point: newly diagnosed GD, antithyroid drugs for less than 3 months. The TCR library used RNA extracted from PBMCs. These data were also filed under a second study, of T cells in Graves' hyperthyroidism and ophthalmopathy. That report adds: RT-PCR in the first round (using the HTBI primer set) targeted the TCR CDR3.

V is TRBV5-6 and J is TRBJ2-7, with unresolved D. The material was peripheral blood mononuclear cells (PBMCs), obtained at new diagnosis, from a patient treated with antithyroid drugs. This receptor was obtained from a man aged 35 to 55 with Graves disease. The CDR3 spells CASSLSLLTYEQYF. CDR3 in DNA: TGTGCCAGCAGCTTGTCGCTACTTACCTACGAGCAGTACTTC.